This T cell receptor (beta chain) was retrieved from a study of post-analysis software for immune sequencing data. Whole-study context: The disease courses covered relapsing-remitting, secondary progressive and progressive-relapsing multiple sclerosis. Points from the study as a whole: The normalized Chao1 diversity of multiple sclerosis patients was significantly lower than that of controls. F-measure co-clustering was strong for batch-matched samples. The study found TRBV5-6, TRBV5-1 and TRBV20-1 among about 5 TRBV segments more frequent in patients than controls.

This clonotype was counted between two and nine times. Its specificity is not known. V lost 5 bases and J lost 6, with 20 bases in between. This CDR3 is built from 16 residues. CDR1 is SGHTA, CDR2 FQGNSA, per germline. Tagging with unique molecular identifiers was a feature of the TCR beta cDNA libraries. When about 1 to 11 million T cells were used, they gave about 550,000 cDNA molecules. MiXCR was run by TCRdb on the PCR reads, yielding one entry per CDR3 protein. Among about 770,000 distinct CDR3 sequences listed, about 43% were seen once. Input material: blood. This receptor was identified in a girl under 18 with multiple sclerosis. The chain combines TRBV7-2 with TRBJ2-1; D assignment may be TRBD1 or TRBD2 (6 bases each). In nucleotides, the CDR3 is TGTGCCAGCAGCCTCGCGGGGACAACCCAAGCCAATGAGCAGTTCTTC. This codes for CASSLAGTTQANEQFF. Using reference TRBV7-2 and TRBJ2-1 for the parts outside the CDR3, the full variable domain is GAGVSQSPSNKVTEKGKDVELRCDPISGHTALYWYRQSLGQGLEFLIYFQGNSAPDKSGLPSDRFSAERTGGSVSTLTIQRTQQEDSAVYLCASSLAGTTQANEQFFGPGTRLTVL.